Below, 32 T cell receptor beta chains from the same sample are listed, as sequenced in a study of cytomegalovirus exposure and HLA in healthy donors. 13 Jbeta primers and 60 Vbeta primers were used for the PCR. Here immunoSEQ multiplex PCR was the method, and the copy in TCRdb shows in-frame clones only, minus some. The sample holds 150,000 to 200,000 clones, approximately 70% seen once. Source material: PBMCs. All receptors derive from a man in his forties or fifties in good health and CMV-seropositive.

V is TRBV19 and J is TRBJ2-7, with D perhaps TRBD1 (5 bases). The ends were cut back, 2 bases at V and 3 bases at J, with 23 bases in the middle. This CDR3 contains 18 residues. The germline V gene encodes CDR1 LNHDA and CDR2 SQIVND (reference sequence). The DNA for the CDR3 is TGTGCCAGTAGTATATCGGTTCAGTCGTGGCAGGGTAGCTACGAGCAGTACTTC. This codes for CASSISVQSWQGSYEQYF.

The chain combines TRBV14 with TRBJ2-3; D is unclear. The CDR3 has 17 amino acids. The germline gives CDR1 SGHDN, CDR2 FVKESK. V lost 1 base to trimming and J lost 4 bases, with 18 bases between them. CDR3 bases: TGTGCCAGCAGCCAAGGCGCTTATACCCCCGCCGCAGATACGCAGTATTTT. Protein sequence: CASSQGAYTPAADTQYF. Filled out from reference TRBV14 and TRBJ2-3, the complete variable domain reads EAGVTQFPSHSVIEKGQTVTLRCDPISGHDNLYWYRRVMGKEIKFLLHFVKESKQDESGMPNNRFLAERTGGTYSTLKVQPAELEDSGVYFCASSQGAYTPAADTQYFGPGTRLTVL.

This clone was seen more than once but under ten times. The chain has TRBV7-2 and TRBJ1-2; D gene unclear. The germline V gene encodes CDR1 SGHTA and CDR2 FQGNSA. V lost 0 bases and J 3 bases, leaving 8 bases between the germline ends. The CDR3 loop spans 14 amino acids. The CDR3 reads CASSLAVSDYGYTF. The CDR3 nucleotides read TGTGCCAGCAGCTTAGCTGTCTCGGACTATGGCTACACCTTC. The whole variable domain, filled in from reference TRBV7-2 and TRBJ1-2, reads GAGVSQSPSNKVTEKGKDVELRCDPISGHTALYWYRQSLGQGLEFLIYFQGNSAPDKSGLPSDRFSAERTGGSVSTLTIQRTQQEDSAVYLCASSLAVSDYGYTFGSGTRLTVV.

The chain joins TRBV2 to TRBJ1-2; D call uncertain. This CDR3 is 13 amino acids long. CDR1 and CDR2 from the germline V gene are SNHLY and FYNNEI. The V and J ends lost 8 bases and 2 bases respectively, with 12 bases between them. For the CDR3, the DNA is TGTGCCAGCCCCGCGGGCGCGAACTATGGCTACACCTTC. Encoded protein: CASPAGANYGYTF.

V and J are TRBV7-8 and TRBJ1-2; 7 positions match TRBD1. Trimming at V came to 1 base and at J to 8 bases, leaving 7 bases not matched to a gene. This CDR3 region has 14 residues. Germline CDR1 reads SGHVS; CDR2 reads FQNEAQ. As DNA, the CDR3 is TGTGCCAGCAGCTTAGTAGCAGGGGGTGAGGGCTACACCTTC. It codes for CASSLVAGGEGYTF.

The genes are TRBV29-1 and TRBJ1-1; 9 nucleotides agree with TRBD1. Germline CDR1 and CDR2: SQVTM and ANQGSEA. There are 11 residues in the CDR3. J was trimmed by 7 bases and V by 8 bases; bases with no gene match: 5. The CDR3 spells CSSRQGDEAFF. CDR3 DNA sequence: TGCAGCTCAAGACAGGGGGATGAAGCTTTCTTT.

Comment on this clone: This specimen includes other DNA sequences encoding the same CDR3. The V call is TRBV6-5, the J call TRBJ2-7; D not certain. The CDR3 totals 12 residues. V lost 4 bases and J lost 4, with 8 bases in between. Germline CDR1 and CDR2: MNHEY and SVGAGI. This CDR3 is CASSLPGYEQYF. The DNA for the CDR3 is TGTGCCAGCAGTTTACCCGGTTACGAGCAGTACTTC.

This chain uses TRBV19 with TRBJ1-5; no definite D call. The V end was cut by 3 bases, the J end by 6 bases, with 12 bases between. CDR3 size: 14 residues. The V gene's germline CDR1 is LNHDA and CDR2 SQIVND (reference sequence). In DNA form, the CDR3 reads TGTGCCAGTAGTATTCGGGGTTTGGGTCAGCCCCAGCATTTT. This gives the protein CASSIRGLGQPQHF. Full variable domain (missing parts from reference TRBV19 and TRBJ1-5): DGGITQSPKYLFRKEGQNVTLSCEQNLNHDAMYWYRQDPGQGLRLIYYSQIVNDFQKGDIAEGYSVSREKKESFPLTVTSAQKNPTAFYLCASSIRGLGQPQHFGDGTRLSIL.

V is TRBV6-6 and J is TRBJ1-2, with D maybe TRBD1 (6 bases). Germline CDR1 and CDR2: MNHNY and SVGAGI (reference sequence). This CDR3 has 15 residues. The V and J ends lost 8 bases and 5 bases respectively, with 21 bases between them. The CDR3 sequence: CASQRQGSGGYGYTF. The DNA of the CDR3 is TGTGCCAGCCAAAGGCAGGGGAGCGGGGGTTATGGCTACACCTTC.

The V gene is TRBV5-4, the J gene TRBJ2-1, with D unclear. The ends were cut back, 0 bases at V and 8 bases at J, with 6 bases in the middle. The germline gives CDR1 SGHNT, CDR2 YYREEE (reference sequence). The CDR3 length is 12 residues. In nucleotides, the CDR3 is TGTGCCAGCAGCTTGGTACAGCATGAGCAGTTCTTC. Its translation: CASSLVQHEQFF.

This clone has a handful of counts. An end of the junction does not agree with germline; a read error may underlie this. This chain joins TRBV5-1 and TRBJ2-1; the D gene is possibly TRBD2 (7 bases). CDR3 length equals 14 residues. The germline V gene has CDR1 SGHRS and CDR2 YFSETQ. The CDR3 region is CASSLGGPMDEQFF. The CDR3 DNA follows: TGCGCCAGCAGTTTGGGGGGGCCAATGGATGAGCAGTTCTTC.

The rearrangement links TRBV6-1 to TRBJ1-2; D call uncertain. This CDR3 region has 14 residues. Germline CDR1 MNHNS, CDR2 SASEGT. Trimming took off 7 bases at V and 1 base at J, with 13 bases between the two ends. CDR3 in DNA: TGTGCCAGCACCCCTGGGGAGAGTAACTATGGCTACACCTTC. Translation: CASTPGESNYGYTF.

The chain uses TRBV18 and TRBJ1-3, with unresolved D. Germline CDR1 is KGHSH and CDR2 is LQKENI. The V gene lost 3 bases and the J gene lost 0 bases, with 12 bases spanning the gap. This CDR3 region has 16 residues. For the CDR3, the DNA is TGTGCCAGCTCACCTACCGTTCACTTCTCTGGAAACACCATATATTTT. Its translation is CASSPTVHFSGNTIYF.

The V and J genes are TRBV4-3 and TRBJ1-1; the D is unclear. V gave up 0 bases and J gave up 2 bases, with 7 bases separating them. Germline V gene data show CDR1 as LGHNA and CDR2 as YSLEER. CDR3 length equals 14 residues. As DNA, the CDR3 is TGCGCCAGCAGCCAAGATCGCGTAAACACTGAAGCTTTCTTT. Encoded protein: CASSQDRVNTEAFF.

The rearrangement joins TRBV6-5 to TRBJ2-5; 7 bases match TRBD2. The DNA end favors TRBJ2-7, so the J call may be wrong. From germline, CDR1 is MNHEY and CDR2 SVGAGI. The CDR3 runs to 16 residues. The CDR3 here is CASSYLGTGEGYEQYF. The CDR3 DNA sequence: TGTGCCAGCAGTTATCTGGGGACTGGGGAGGGCTACGAGCAGTACTTC.

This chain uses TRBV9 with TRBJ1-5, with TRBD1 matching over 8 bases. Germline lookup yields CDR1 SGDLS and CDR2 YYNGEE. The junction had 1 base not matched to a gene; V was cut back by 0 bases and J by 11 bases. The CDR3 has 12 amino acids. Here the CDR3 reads CASSVVTGAQHF. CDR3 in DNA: TGTGCCAGCAGCGTAGTGACAGGGGCCCAGCATTTT.

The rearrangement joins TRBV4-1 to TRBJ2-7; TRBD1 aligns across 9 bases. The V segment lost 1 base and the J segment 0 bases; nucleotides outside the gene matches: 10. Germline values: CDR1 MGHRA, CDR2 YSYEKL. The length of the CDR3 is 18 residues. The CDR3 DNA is TGCGCCAGCAGCCAAGTCGGGGACAGGGCTTCAAGCTCCTACGAGCAGTACTTC. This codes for CASSQVGDRASSSYEQYF.

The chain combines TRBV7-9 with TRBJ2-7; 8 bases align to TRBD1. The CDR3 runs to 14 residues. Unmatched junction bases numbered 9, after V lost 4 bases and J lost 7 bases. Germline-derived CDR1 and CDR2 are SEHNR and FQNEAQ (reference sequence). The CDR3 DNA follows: TGTGCCAGCAGCTCGACAGGGGAGCCCGGGGAGCAGTACTTC. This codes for CASSSTGEPGEQYF. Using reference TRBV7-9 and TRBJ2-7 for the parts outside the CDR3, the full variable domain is DTGVSQNPRHKITKRGQNVTFRCDPISEHNRLYWYRQTLGQGPEFLTYFQNEAQLEKSRLLSDRFSAERPKGSFSTLEIQRTEQGDSAMYLCASSSTGEPGEQYFGPGTRLTVT.

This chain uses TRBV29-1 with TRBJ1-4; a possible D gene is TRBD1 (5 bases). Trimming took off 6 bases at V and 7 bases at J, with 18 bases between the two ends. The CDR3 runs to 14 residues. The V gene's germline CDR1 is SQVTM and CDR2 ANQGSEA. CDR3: CSVSSPRDGEKLFF. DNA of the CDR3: TGCAGCGTCTCCTCGCCCAGGGATGGTGAAAAACTGTTTTTT.

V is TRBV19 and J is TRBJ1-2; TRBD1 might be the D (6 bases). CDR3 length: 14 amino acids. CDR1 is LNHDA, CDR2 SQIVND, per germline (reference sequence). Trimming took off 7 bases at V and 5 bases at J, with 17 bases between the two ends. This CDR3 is CASTPDTRGYGYTF. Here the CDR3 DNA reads TGTGCCAGTACCCCAGATACGAGGGGGTATGGCTACACCTTC.

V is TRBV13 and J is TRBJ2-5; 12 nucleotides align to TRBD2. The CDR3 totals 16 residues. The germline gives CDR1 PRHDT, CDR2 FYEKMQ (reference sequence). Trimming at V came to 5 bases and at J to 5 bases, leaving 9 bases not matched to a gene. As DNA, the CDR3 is TGTGCCAGCAGCCCAACAGGGCTAGCGGGGGGGGAGACCCAGTACTTC. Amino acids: CASSPTGLAGGETQYF.

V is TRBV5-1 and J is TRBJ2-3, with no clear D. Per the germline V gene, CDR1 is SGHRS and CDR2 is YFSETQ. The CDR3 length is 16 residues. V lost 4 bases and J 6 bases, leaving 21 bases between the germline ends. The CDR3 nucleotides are TGCGCCAGCAGCCAAAATGACGGGTTCTATTCGGATACGCAGTATTTT. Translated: CASSQNDGFYSDTQYF. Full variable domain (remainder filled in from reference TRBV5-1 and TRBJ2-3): KAGVTQTPRYLIKTRGQQVTLSCSPISGHRSVSWYQQTPGQGLQFLFEYFSETQRNKGNFPGRFSGRQFSNSRSEMNVSTLELGDSALYLCASSQNDGFYSDTQYFGPGTRLTVL.

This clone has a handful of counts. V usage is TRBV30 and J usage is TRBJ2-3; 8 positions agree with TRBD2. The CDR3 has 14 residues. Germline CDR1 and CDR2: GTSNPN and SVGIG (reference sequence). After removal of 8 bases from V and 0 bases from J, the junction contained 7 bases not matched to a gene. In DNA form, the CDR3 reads TGTGCCGGAGCCTTAGCGGGGAGCACAGATACGCAGTATTTT. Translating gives CAGALAGSTDTQYF.

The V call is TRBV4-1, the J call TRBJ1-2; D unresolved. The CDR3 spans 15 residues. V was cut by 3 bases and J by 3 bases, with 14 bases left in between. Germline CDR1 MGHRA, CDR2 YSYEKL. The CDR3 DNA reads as TGCGCCAGCAGCCACCCCCCTGCAGGTTACTATGGCTACACCTTC. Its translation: CASSHPPAGYYGYTF.

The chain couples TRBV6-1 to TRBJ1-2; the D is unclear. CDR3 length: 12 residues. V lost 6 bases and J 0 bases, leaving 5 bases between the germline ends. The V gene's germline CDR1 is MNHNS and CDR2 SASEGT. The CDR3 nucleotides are TGTGCCAGCAGGGCCCCTAACTATGGCTACACCTTC. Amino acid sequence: CASRAPNYGYTF.

This chain's CDR3 is CASSGGLVTGSSYNEQFF. Here the CDR3 DNA reads TGTGCCAGCAGCGGAGGTTTAGTGACAGGGAGCTCCTACAATGAGCAGTTCTTC. The chain carries TRBV9 and TRBJ2-1, with 7 bases lining up with TRBD1. There are 18 residues in the CDR3. The germline CDR1 and CDR2 sequences are SGDLS and YYNGEE. The J segment lost 0 bases and the V segment lost 3 bases, leaving 12 bases of the junction unmatched.

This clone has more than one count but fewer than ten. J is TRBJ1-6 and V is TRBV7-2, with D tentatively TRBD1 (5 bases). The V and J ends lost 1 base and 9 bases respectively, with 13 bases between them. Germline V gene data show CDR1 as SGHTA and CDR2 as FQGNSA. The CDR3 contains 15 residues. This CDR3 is CASSLVRVVSSPLHF. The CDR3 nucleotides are TGTGCCAGCAGCTTAGTCAGGGTAGTCAGTTCACCCCTCCACTTT.

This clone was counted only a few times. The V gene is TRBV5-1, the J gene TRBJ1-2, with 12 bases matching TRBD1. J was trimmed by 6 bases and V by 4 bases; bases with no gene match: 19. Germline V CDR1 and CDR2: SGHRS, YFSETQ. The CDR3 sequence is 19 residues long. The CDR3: CASSSRPGQGASWGNGYTF. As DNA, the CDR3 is TGCGCCAGCAGCAGCCGACCGGGACAGGGGGCCTCTTGGGGGAATGGCTACACCTTC. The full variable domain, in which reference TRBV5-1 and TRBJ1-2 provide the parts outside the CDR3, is KAGVTQTPRYLIKTRGQQVTLSCSPISGHRSVSWYQQTPGQGLQFLFEYFSETQRNKGNFPGRFSGRQFSNSRSEMNVSTLELGDSALYLCASSSRPGQGASWGNGYTFGSGTRLTVV.

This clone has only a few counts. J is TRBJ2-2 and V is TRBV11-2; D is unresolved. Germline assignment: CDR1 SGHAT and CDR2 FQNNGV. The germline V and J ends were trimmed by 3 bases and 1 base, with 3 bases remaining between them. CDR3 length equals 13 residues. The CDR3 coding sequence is TGTGCCAGCAGCTTCAGGAACACCGGGGAGCTGTTTTTT. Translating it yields CASSFRNTGELFF. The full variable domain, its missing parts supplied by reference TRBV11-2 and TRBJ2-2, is EAGVAQSPRYKIIEKRQSVAFWCNPISGHATLYWYQQILGQGPKLLIQFQNNGVVDDSQLPKDRFSAERLKGVDSTLKIQPAKLEDSAVYLCASSFRNTGELFFGEGSRLTVL.

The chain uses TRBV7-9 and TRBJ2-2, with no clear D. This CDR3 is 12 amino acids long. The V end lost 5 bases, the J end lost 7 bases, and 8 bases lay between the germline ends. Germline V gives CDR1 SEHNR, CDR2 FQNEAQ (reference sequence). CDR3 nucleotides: TGTGCCAGCAGCCCACCCAGCGGGGAGCTGTTTTTT. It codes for CASSPPSGELFF. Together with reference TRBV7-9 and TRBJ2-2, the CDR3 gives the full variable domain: DTGVSQNPRHKITKRGQNVTFRCDPISEHNRLYWYRQTLGQGPEFLTYFQNEAQLEKSRLLSDRFSAERPKGSFSTLEIQRTEQGDSAMYLCASSPPSGELFFGEGSRLTVL.

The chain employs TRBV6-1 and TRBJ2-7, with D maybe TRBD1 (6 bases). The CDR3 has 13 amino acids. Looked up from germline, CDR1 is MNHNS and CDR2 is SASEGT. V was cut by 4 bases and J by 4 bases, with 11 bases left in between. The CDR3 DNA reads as TGTGCCAGCAGTGGCCTCAGGGGATACGAGCAGTACTTC. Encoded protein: CASSGLRGYEQYF.

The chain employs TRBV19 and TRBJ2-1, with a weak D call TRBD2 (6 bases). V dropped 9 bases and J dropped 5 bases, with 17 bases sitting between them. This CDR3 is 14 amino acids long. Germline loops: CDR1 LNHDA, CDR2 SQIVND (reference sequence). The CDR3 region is CASGGDPKDNEQFF. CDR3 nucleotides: TGTGCCAGCGGAGGGGACCCCAAGGACAATGAGCAGTTCTTC.